Below are 5 T cell receptor beta chains sequenced from a single sample in a study of cytomegalovirus exposure and HLA in healthy donors. The PCR used 60 Vbeta and 13 Jbeta primers. The protocol was immunoSEQ multiplex PCR, while the TCRdb copy is restricted to in-frame clones and leaves out a portion. The table has about 150,000 clones, around 65% seen once; the top ten hold about 1.8%. Material for sequencing was PBMCs. The receptors shown here come from a male donor in good health and CMV-seronegative.

This clone was counted between two and nine times. This chain uses TRBV9 with TRBJ2-3, with D possibly TRBD1 on 5 matching bases. The germline gives CDR1 SGDLS, CDR2 YYNGEE. CDR3 length: 13 residues. V was pared by 3 bases and J by 8 bases, with 13 bases between. The CDR3 DNA reads TGTGCCAGCAGCGACTCCCAGGGTGTTACGCAGTATTTT. It yields the protein CASSDSQGVTQYF.

This clone was seen more than once but under ten times. This chain joins TRBV11-1 and TRBJ2-3; D unclear. The germline CDR1 and CDR2 sequences are SGHAT and FQDESV (reference sequence). CDR3 length equals 17 residues. The V end was cut by 2 bases, the J end by 6 bases, with 21 bases between. The CDR3 coding sequence is TGTGCCAGCAGCTTAATCGCTCGAGGTGGAATTTGGGATACGCAGTATTTT. This sequence encodes CASSLIARGGIWDTQYF. Based on the CDR3 plus reference TRBV11-1 and TRBJ2-3, the full variable domain is EAEVAQSPRYKITEKSQAVAFWCDPISGHATLYWYRQILGQGPELLVQFQDESVVDDSQLPKDRFSAERLKGVDSTLKIQPAELGDSAMYLCASSLIARGGIWDTQYFGPGTRLTVL.

This rearrangement joins TRBV9 to TRBJ1-1; D gene unclear. The CDR3 runs 15 residues. The V gene lost 0 bases and the J gene lost 1 base, with 10 bases spanning the gap. Germline CDR1 is SGDLS and CDR2 is YYNGEE. The CDR3 sequence is CASSVGPTQNTEAFF. CDR3 in DNA: TGTGCCAGCAGCGTAGGCCCGACTCAGAACACTGAAGCTTTCTTT.

This chain connects TRBV6-6 to TRBJ2-2; TRBD2 matches at 7 bases. V gave up 7 bases and J gave up 4 bases; unmatched junction bases: 9. Germline CDR1 MNHNY, CDR2 SVGAGI (reference sequence). This CDR3 has 15 amino acids. This CDR3 reads CASTPGRGGTGELFF. In DNA form, the CDR3 reads TGTGCCAGCACCCCGGGGAGGGGAGGCACCGGGGAGCTGTTTTTT.

The J gene is TRBJ1-3, the V gene TRBV10-3, with D possibly TRBD1 on 5 matching bases. The CDR3 extends over 13 amino acids. V shed 4 bases and J shed 4 bases, with 8 bases lying between them. Germline assignment: CDR1 ENHRY and CDR2 SYGVKD. CDR3 nucleotide sequence: TGTGCCATCAGTGGGGACTACGGAAACACCATATATTTT. Protein: CAISGDYGNTIYF.